The 18 T cell receptor beta chains in this list originate from one sample, sequenced in a study of T cells in Graves' hyperthyroidism and ophthalmopathy. Amplification of TCR beta CDR3 regions was performed using RNA transcripts as template. First-round RT-PCR with HTBI primers amplified the TCR CDR3 region. A single record per CDR3 protein comes from TCRdb applying MiXCR to the multiplex PCR reads. The repertoire holds 250,000 or so distinct CDR3 sequences, with 13% to 15% as singletons. Sample: blood. These receptor sequences come from a woman aged 40-49 years with Graves' hyperthyroidism that later progressed to Graves' ophthalmopathy.

Details on this clonotype: This may be a read error: a much more frequent sequence differs by one nucleotide. This sequence joins TRBV2 and TRBJ2-2, with D possibly matching TRBD2 (5 bases). The CDR3 runs to 18 residues. The V and J ends lost 3 bases and 6 bases respectively, with 23 bases between them. Germline CDR1 is SNHLY and CDR2 is FYNNEI. This CDR3 is CASSDPPGTRVWPGELFF. The CDR3, as DNA: TGTGCCAGCAGTGACCCCCCGGGTACTAGAGTGTGGCCCGGGGAGCTGTTTTTT.

This clonotype was seen repeatedly, ten times or more. The V and J genes are TRBV28 and TRBJ2-4, with D tentatively TRBD1 (6 bases). Deletions cut 4 bases from V and 2 bases from J, with 9 bases between. This CDR3 comprises 14 residues. Germline lookup yields CDR1 MDHEN and CDR2 SYDVKM. The CDR3 is CASSSGTPKNIQYF. In DNA form, the CDR3 reads TGTGCCAGCAGTTCCGGGACACCCAAAAACATTCAGTACTTC. The full variable domain, with the rest looked up from reference TRBV28 and TRBJ2-4, is DVKVTQSSRYLVKRTGEKVFLECVQDMDHENMFWYRQDPGLGLRLIYFSYDVKMKEKGDIPEGYSVSREKKERFSLILESASTNQTSMYLCASSSGTPKNIQYFGAGTRLSVL.

This clonotype came up many times. The chain couples TRBV5-1 to TRBJ1-2, with 7 bases fitting TRBD1. The CDR3 has 14 residues. With 0 bases clipped from V and 6 bases from J, the junction kept 5 bases outside the gene matches. CDR1 and CDR2 from the germline V gene are SGHRS and YFSETQ. CDR3 DNA sequence: TGCGCCAGCAGCTTGGGAGGGGGCGCCGATGGCTACACCTTC. As protein: CASSLGGGADGYTF.

In its sample, this clonotype was seen many times. J is TRBJ2-5 and V is TRBV6-1; TRBD2 matches 10 bases. The J segment lost 3 bases and the V segment lost 6 bases, leaving 7 bases of the junction unmatched. In germline, CDR1 is MNHNS, CDR2 SASEGT. The length of the CDR3 is 15 residues. In nucleotides, the CDR3 is TGTGCCAGCAGCCCTACTAGCGGGAATAAAGAGACCCAGTACTTC. This gives the protein CASSPTSGNKETQYF.

This chain joins TRBV20-1 and TRBJ1-6; 11 nucleotides agree with TRBD1. Germline CDR1 reads DFQATT; CDR2 reads SNEGSKA (reference sequence). The CDR3 has 14 amino acids. V lost 3 bases to trimming and J lost 8 bases; unmatched junction nucleotides: 3. The CDR3 sequence is CSARDRGPDSPLHF. The CDR3 region has the DNA TGCAGTGCTAGGGACAGGGGGCCGGATTCACCCCTCCACTTT.

Remarks on this clonotype: A much larger clone is a single base away; this may be a read error. J is TRBJ1-1 and V is TRBV20-1; D might be TRBD1 (5 bases). CDR3 length: 12 residues. Germline V gene lookup returns CDR1 DFQATT and CDR2 SNEGSKA (reference sequence). V dropped 2 bases and J dropped 5 bases, with 9 bases sitting between them. DNA for the CDR3: TGCAGTGCTAGATTGGGGGAAACTGAAGCTTTCTTT. This sequence encodes CSARLGETEAFF.

This clonotype has at least ten counts. V is TRBV11-2 and J is TRBJ2-1; 9 nucleotides line up with TRBD1. J lost 10 bases, V lost 5 bases, and 9 bases had no gene match. In germline, CDR1 is SGHAT, CDR2 FQNNGV. The CDR3 runs 14 residues. The CDR3: CASSATTGGIEQFF. Written as DNA, the CDR3 is TGTGCCAGCAGCGCCACGACAGGGGGAATCGAGCAGTTCTTC. Full variable domain (missing parts from reference TRBV11-2 and TRBJ2-1): EAGVAQSPRYKIIEKRQSVAFWCNPISGHATLYWYQQILGQGPKLLIQFQNNGVVDDSQLPKDRFSAERLKGVDSTLKIQPAKLEDSAVYLCASSATTGGIEQFFGPGTRLTVL.

By share of the sample, this clonotype is medium-sized. This chain links TRBV2 with TRBJ2-1; TRBD2 matches at 11 bases. The junction had 9 bases not matched to a gene; V was cut back by 7 bases and J by 7 bases. The CDR3 runs 15 residues. In germline, CDR1 is SNHLY, CDR2 FYNNEI. The CDR3 reads CASIPLAGGFNEQFF. The CDR3 DNA sequence: TGTGCCAGCATTCCCCTAGCGGGAGGATTTAATGAGCAGTTCTTC.

The sample holds many counts of this clonotype. The chain uses TRBV20-1 and TRBJ1-5; 7 bases map to TRBD1. There are 15 residues in the CDR3. Per the germline V gene, CDR1 is DFQATT and CDR2 is SNEGSKA (reference sequence). Germline trimming cut 1 base from V and 4 bases from J; bases unmatched to any gene: 7. The CDR3 protein is CSARAGGQLNQPQHF. In nucleotides, the CDR3 is TGCAGTGCTAGAGCGGGGGGACAGCTAAATCAGCCCCAGCATTTT.

This clonotype was found many times. The chain joins TRBV10-3 to TRBJ1-5; D not resolved. V shed 8 bases and J shed 5 bases, with 7 bases lying between them. The CDR3 totals 11 residues. In germline, CDR1 is ENHRY, CDR2 SYGVKD. CDR3 loop: CAIGIDQPQHF. The CDR3 region has the DNA TGTGCCATCGGGATAGATCAGCCCCAGCATTTT.

This clonotype was seen more than once but under ten times. The CDR3 DNA sequence: TGTGCCAGCAGCGTAGGAGTATCGAACACCGGGGAGCTGTTTTTT. This codes for CASSVGVSNTGELFF. The gene calls are TRBV9 and TRBJ2-2; D uncertain. V lost 0 bases and J lost 0, with 6 bases in between. The CDR3 loop spans 15 amino acids. Germline lookup yields CDR1 SGDLS and CDR2 YYNGEE.

Ten or more counts support this clonotype. In DNA, the CDR3 is TGCAGTGCGAGGGACTTAAGGAACACTGAAGCTTTCTTT. Translation: CSARDLRNTEAFF. The chain recombines TRBV20-1 with TRBJ1-1, with D perhaps TRBD1 (5 bases). Trimming took 6 bases from V and 1 from J, leaving 12 bases between them. The CDR3 covers 13 residues. Per germline, CDR1 DFQATT and CDR2 SNEGSKA (reference sequence).

The table lists this clonotype with many counts. The V gene is TRBV2, the J gene TRBJ2-5; the match to TRBD1 covers 7 bases. V was pared by 5 bases and J by 5 bases, with 5 bases of the junction left unmatched. Germline CDR1 SNHLY, CDR2 FYNNEI. This CDR3 has 13 amino acids. The CDR3 loop is CASSPDRAETQYF. The CDR3 nucleotides are TGTGCCAGCAGTCCCGACAGGGCGGAGACCCAGTACTTC.

At least ten counts were recorded for this clonotype. The chain employs TRBV24-1 and TRBJ2-5, with 10 bases that match TRBD2. CDR1 and CDR2 from the germline V gene are KGHDR and SFDVKD. The length of the CDR3 is 15 residues. V lost 3 bases, J lost 3 bases, and 3 bases stayed unmatched. Here the CDR3 DNA reads TGTGCCACCAGTGATCCCACTAGCGGGGAAGAGACCCAGTACTTC. Translation gives CATSDPTSGEETQYF.

This clonotype was counted at least ten times. The chain is built from TRBV11-2 and TRBJ2-7, with D possibly being TRBD2 (5 bases). V was cut by 3 bases and J by 2 bases, with 11 bases left in between. Germline V gene sequence: CDR1 SGHAT, CDR2 FQNNGV. This CDR3 contains 14 residues. The CDR3 region has the DNA TGTGCCAGCAGCTTTGGAGCGGCGACCTACGAGCAGTACTTC. This codes for CASSFGAATYEQYF.

This clonotype was seen at least ten times. V gene TRBV12-3 or TRBV12-4 combines with J gene TRBJ2-1, with D possibly matching TRBD1 (6 bases). The ends were cut back, 5 bases at V and 4 bases at J, with 9 bases in the middle. This CDR3 has 13 residues. CDR3 bases: TGTGCCAGCAGTCCCACAGGGTACAATGAGCAGTTCTTC. Amino acid sequence: CASSPTGYNEQFF.

Ten or more counts support this clonotype. The chain recombines TRBV7-3 with TRBJ2-1; the D gene could be TRBD1 or TRBD2 (6 bases each). Trimming removed 5 bases from V and 3 bases from J, with 14 bases in between. The germline V gene has CDR1 SGHTA and CDR2 FQGTGA. This CDR3 is built from 15 residues. The CDR3 nucleotides read TGTGCCAGCAGCCCAAGGGCGGGACACTACAATGAGCAGTTCTTC. Protein sequence: CASSPRAGHYNEQFF.

At least ten counts were recorded for this clonotype. The chain combines TRBV11-1 with TRBJ2-5; no clear D. CDR1 is SGHAT, CDR2 FQDESV, per germline (reference sequence). Deletions cut 3 bases from V and 5 bases from J, with 10 bases between. This CDR3 is 13 amino acids long. For the CDR3, the DNA is TGTGCCAGCAGCTTGTGGGGTCGGGAGACCCAGTACTTC. As protein: CASSLWGRETQYF. Supplemented by reference TRBV11-1 and TRBJ2-5, the full variable domain reads EAEVAQSPRYKITEKSQAVAFWCDPISGHATLYWYRQILGQGPELLVQFQDESVVDDSQLPKDRFSAERLKGVDSTLKIQPAELGDSAMYLCASSLWGRETQYFGPGTRLLVL.